These 17 T cell receptor beta chains were sequenced from one sample in a study of T cell responses to AZD1222 COVID-19 vaccine. TCRdb's copy holds only in-frame clones and misses some; the assay was immunoSEQ multiplex PCR. Here the sample spans some 120,000 clones, roughly 92% being singletons. Specimen: peripheral blood, collected 28 days after the second AZD1222 dose. Source of these receptors: an adult who received the AZD1222 COVID-19 vaccine.

V and J are TRBV5-4 and TRBJ2-2; 9 bases agree with TRBD2. The germline V gene encodes CDR1 SGHNT and CDR2 YYREEE (reference sequence). V lost 7 bases to trimming and J lost 1 base; unmatched junction nucleotides: 8. The CDR3 contains 16 residues. CDR3 residues: CASRKREDQNTGELFF. CDR3 in DNA: TGTGCCAGCCGCAAGCGGGAGGACCAGAACACCGGGGAGCTGTTTTTT.

This rearrangement joins TRBV5-1 to TRBJ1-2, with 8 bases matching TRBD1. V lost 1 base to trimming and J lost 10 bases; unmatched junction nucleotides: 3. This CDR3 spans 12 amino acids. The germline CDR1 and CDR2 sequences are SGHRS and YFSETQ. The CDR3 protein is CASSLSDRDYTF. DNA for the CDR3: TGCGCCAGCAGCTTGTCGGACAGGGACTACACCTTC.

The chain is built from TRBV9 and TRBJ2-5, with 7 bases aligning to TRBD2. Germline V gene data show CDR1 as SGDLS and CDR2 as YYNGEE. J was trimmed by 4 bases and V by 0 bases; bases with no gene match: 15. CDR3 size: 18 residues. CDR3: CASSVGLGSGKLRETQYF. DNA for the CDR3: TGTGCCAGCAGCGTAGGATTGGGGAGCGGGAAATTACGAGAGACCCAGTACTTC.

A single count supports this clone. The chain couples TRBV13 to TRBJ1-3, with no clear D. This CDR3 contains 15 residues. CDR1 is PRHDT and CDR2 is FYEKMQ in the germline V gene (reference sequence). Between the trimmed V and J ends, which lost 3 bases and 0 bases, there was a span of 9 bases. The CDR3 protein is CASSFAGYSGNTIYF. The CDR3 region has the DNA TGTGCCAGCAGCTTCGCCGGCTACTCTGGAAACACCATATATTTT.

The CDR3 here is CASSGQGSHNEQFF. In DNA, the CDR3 is TGCGCCAGCAGTGGACAGGGCTCTCACAATGAGCAGTTCTTC. This sequence joins TRBV5-1 and TRBJ2-1; 8 positions agree with TRBD1. This CDR3 has 14 amino acids. V lost 5 bases, J lost 5 bases, and 6 bases stayed unmatched. CDR1 is SGHRS and CDR2 is YFSETQ in the germline V gene.

This chain links TRBV27 with TRBJ1-5; 7 bases agree with TRBD1. V lost 6 bases and J lost 2; bases outside the gene matches: 4. CDR1 and CDR2 (germline): MNHEY, SMNVEV (reference sequence). This CDR3 is built from 14 residues. The CDR3 sequence: CASSLGGRNQPQHF. In DNA form, the CDR3 reads TGTGCCAGCAGCCTAGGGGGCCGCAATCAGCCCCAGCATTTT.

This clone has a handful of counts. The V and J genes are TRBV11-2 and TRBJ2-1; no firm D call. The germline V gene has CDR1 SGHAT and CDR2 FQNNGV. The ends were cut back, 3 bases at V and 3 bases at J, with 3 bases in the middle. The CDR3 sequence is 12 residues long. The CDR3 nucleotides read TGTGCCAGCAGCTTTGTCTACAATGAGCAGTTCTTC. It codes for CASSFVYNEQFF.

The J gene is TRBJ2-4, the V gene TRBV28, with TRBD2 matching over 8 bases. CDR3 length: 18 amino acids. CDR1 is MDHEN, CDR2 SYDVKM, per germline. V trimming: 4 bases; J trimming: 7 bases; junction bases outside the gene matches: 18. The CDR3 DNA is TGTGCCAGCAGTTCCCCCGGGACTAGACGGCCGCTCGGTAACATTCAGTACTTC. Its protein product is CASSSPGTRRPLGNIQYF.

This clone was seen just once. The chain combines TRBV18 with TRBJ1-4, with TRBD1 matching over 9 bases. Germline V lookup: CDR1 KGHSH, CDR2 LQKENI. J gave up 4 bases and V 6 bases, and 9 bases lay outside the gene matches. CDR3 length: 16 residues. The CDR3 sequence is CASSEPGQGYNEKLFF. In nucleotides, the CDR3 is TGTGCCAGCTCTGAACCGGGACAGGGTTATAATGAAAAACTGTTTTTT. Looking up the rest from reference TRBV18 and TRBJ1-4 gives the full variable domain: NAGVMQNPRHLVRRRGQEARLRCSPMKGHSHVYWYRQLPEEGLKFMVYLQKENIIDESGMPKERFSAEFPKEGPSILRIQQVVRGDSAAYFCASSEPGQGYNEKLFFGSGTQLSVL.

The chain is built from TRBV18 and TRBJ2-7; 10 nucleotides agree with TRBD2. Germline lookup yields CDR1 KGHSH and CDR2 LQKENI. The CDR3 is 17 amino acids. J was trimmed by 8 bases and V by 4 bases; bases with no gene match: 17. As DNA, the CDR3 is TGTGCCAGCTCACTATCGGTAGTCGAACTAGCGGGACCGAAGCAGTACTTC. Encoded protein: CASSLSVVELAGPKQYF.

The chain recombines TRBV29-1 with TRBJ2-1; D is possibly TRBD2 (7 bases). The CDR3 sequence is 16 residues long. Germline CDR1 reads SQVTM; CDR2 reads ANQGSEA. The V gene lost 4 bases and the J gene lost 2 bases, with 18 bases spanning the gap. This chain's CDR3 is CSVGGGSSKPYNEQFF. Here the CDR3 DNA reads TGCAGCGTTGGGGGGGGCAGTTCAAAACCCTACAATGAGCAGTTCTTC.

This rearrangement joins TRBV4-1 to TRBJ2-1; 8 bases align to TRBD2. There are 16 residues in the CDR3. CDR1 is MGHRA, CDR2 YSYEKL, per germline. J was trimmed by 4 bases and V by 1 base; bases with no gene match: 6. The CDR3 loop is CASSQGSTGGYNEQFF. The CDR3 DNA reads as TGCGCCAGCAGCCAAGGTTCCACGGGAGGGTACAATGAGCAGTTCTTC.

V is TRBV2 and J is TRBJ1-2; TRBD1 matches 10 bases. The CDR3 extends over 14 amino acids. Germline V lookup: CDR1 SNHLY, CDR2 FYNNEI. The junction had 6 bases not matched to a gene; V was cut back by 5 bases and J by 6 bases. CDR3 sequence reads: CASSMTGGANGYTF. CDR3 sequence (DNA): TGTGCCAGCAGTATGACAGGGGGCGCGAATGGCTACACCTTC.

The chain links TRBV21-1 to TRBJ1-6. TRBV21-1 corresponds to a pseudogene. This CDR3 comprises 16 residues. The CDR3 DNA follows: TGTGCCAGCAGCAAAGAGTGGAGGATCGACAATTCACCCCTCCACTTT. Amino acids: CASSKEWRIDNSPLHF.

V gene TRBV4-1 combines with J gene TRBJ2-1, with D maybe TRBD2 (7 bases). With 5 bases removed from V and 7 bases from J, the gap between germline ends came to 18 bases. The CDR3 runs 15 residues. Germline V gene lookup returns CDR1 MGHRA and CDR2 YSYEKL. CDR3 sequence (DNA): TGCGCCAGCAGCGTAGCTTGGAGGGGGGGGAATGAGCAGTTCTTC. This encodes CASSVAWRGGNEQFF.

This rearrangement joins TRBV28 to TRBJ1-2, with 9 bases that match TRBD1. Germline assignment: CDR1 MDHEN and CDR2 SYDVKM. V dropped 5 bases and J dropped 8; count of bases not matched to a gene: 9. The CDR3 has 14 residues. As DNA, the CDR3 is TGTGCCAGCAGTCATGGGGACAGGGTAAAAGGCTACACCTTC. It codes for CASSHGDRVKGYTF.

This clone came up a few times. The J gene is TRBJ1-5, the V gene TRBV28; TRBD1 matches at 7 bases. Germline V gene data show CDR1 as MDHEN and CDR2 as SYDVKM. The V gene end was trimmed by 5 bases and the J gene end by 6 bases; junction bases not matched to a gene: 10. This CDR3 is built from 15 residues. The CDR3 DNA sequence: TGTGCCAGCAGTCCTCTGACAGGGTCATCTCAGCCCCAGCATTTT. It translates to CASSPLTGSSQPQHF.